The 13 T cell receptor beta chains reported below all come from one sample, sequenced in a study of blood T cell repertoires in COVID-19. Profiling relied on immunoSEQ multiplex PCR, and the TCRdb table lists in-frame clones only, not all of them. The repertoire includes 250,000 or so clones, under 95% of them detected once, and around 2.8% sits in the top ten. Sequenced: PBMCs or T cells enriched from blood (not recorded which). The receptors derive from a man between 35 and 55 years old who had been exposed to COVID-19.

The chain couples TRBV3-1 (or the pseudogene TRBV3-2) to TRBJ2-1; TRBD1 might be the D (6 bases). CDR1 is LGHDT, CDR2 YNNKEL, per germline (reference sequence). CDR3 length: 14 residues. Trimming removed 1 base at V and 12 bases at J, with 16 bases between. The CDR3 protein is CASSQGWQGKRQFF. In nucleotides, the CDR3 is TGTGCCAGCAGCCAAGGGTGGCAGGGGAAACGGCAGTTCTTC.

This clone has only a few counts. V and J are TRBV5-5 and TRBJ2-7; 9 bases are shared with TRBD1. From germline, CDR1 is SGHKS and CDR2 YYEKEE (reference sequence). Trimming at V came to 3 bases and at J to 7 bases, leaving 5 bases not matched to a gene. CDR3 size: 13 residues. The DNA of the CDR3 is TGTGCCAGCAGCTCGAACAGGGGGCTGGAGCAGTACTTC. Translated: CASSSNRGLEQYF.

This chain uses TRBV9 with TRBJ2-3; 11 nucleotides align to TRBD2. The V and J ends lost 4 bases and 5 bases, in that order; junction bases with no gene match: 9. Per germline, CDR1 SGDLS and CDR2 YYNGEE. The length of the CDR3 is 16 residues. The CDR3 DNA reads TGTGCCAGCAGCCCTCTAGCGGGAGGATTAGGAGATACGCAGTATTTT. Translation: CASSPLAGGLGDTQYF.

The V and J genes are TRBV18 and TRBJ1-6; D is unresolved. V dropped 2 bases and J dropped 7 bases, with 12 bases sitting between them. CDR1 and CDR2 from the germline V gene are KGHSH and LQKENI. The CDR3 is made up of 15 amino acids. For the CDR3, the DNA is TGTGCCAGCTCACCAGGCAGCGGCCCGAATTCACCCCTCCACTTT. This gives the protein CASSPGSGPNSPLHF.

The chain joins TRBV5-1 to TRBJ1-2; D unclear. Germline V lookup: CDR1 SGHRS, CDR2 YFSETQ. V was pared by 6 bases and J by 2 bases, with 11 bases between. The CDR3 length is 13 residues. CDR3 residues: CASTRGGNYGYTF. CDR3 nucleotides: TGCGCCAGCACCCGCGGAGGGAACTATGGCTACACCTTC.

J is TRBJ1-2 and V is TRBV3-1 (or the pseudogene TRBV3-2); possibly TRBD1 for D (6 bases). Per germline, CDR1 LGHDT and CDR2 YNNKEL (reference sequence). The ends were cut back, 3 bases at V and 4 bases at J, with 9 bases in the middle. CDR3 length equals 13 residues. CDR3 amino acids: CASSHGQSYGYTF. CDR3 nucleotide sequence: TGTGCCAGCAGCCATGGACAGTCCTATGGCTACACCTTC.

The gene calls are TRBV18 and TRBJ2-7, with 11 bases lining up with TRBD2. This CDR3 is 14 amino acids long. Trimming removed 2 bases from V and 7 bases from J; junction bases left unmatched: 4. Per germline, CDR1 KGHSH and CDR2 LQKENI. This chain's CDR3 is CASSPYSGRDEQYF. The CDR3 DNA follows: TGTGCCAGCTCACCATATAGCGGGAGGGATGAGCAGTACTTC.

The chain couples TRBV2 to TRBJ1-2; the D is unclear. Per germline, CDR1 SNHLY and CDR2 FYNNEI. V was pared by 4 bases and J by 4 bases, with 10 bases between. The length of the CDR3 is 13 residues. CDR3 region: CASSGIGSYGYTF. CDR3 nucleotide sequence: TGTGCCAGCAGTGGGATCGGGAGCTATGGCTACACCTTC.

To note about this clone: A junction boundary mismatches the germline segment, possibly from a read error. The chain employs TRBV7-2 and TRBJ1-2; the D is unclear. The germline CDR1 and CDR2 sequences are SGHTA and FQGNSA. This CDR3 is 14 amino acids long. This CDR3 reads CASSLAQAGYGYTF. The CDR3 DNA is TGTGCCAGCAGCCTAGCGCAGGCAGGATATGGCTACACCTTC.

The chain couples TRBV27 to TRBJ2-7; 9 bases map to TRBD1. The CDR3 has 15 residues. V was pared by 4 bases and J by 2 bases, with 6 bases of the junction left unmatched. CDR1 is MNHEY, CDR2 SMNVEV, per germline (reference sequence). CDR3 in amino acids: CASSSRDRATYEQYF. The CDR3 DNA sequence: TGTGCCAGCAGTTCCCGGGACAGGGCAACCTACGAGCAGTACTTC.

The V and J genes are TRBV19 and TRBJ2-1, with 9 bases identical to TRBD1. The germline V gene encodes CDR1 LNHDA and CDR2 SQIVND (reference sequence). This CDR3 spans 16 amino acids. Trimming removed 3 bases from V and 3 bases from J; junction bases left unmatched: 6. The CDR3 nucleotides are TGTGCCAGTAGTATCGATCGGACAGGGGTCTACAATGAGCAGTTCTTC. Protein sequence: CASSIDRTGVYNEQFF.

The chain has TRBV27 and TRBJ1-3, with D tentatively TRBD1 (6 bases). V was cut by 5 bases and J by 5 bases, with 16 bases left in between. The CDR3 spans 15 residues. CDR1 is MNHEY, CDR2 SMNVEV, per germline (reference sequence). The CDR3 DNA follows: TGTGCCAGCAGTCCCCGGACAGTAGATCGAAACACCATATATTTT. It translates to CASSPRTVDRNTIYF.

This sequence joins TRBV11-2 and TRBJ2-7, with a tentative D call TRBD1 (5 bases). This CDR3 comprises 14 residues. Trimming pared 4 bases from V and 3 bases from J, leaving 13 bases between. Germline CDR1 SGHAT, CDR2 FQNNGV. The CDR3 protein is CASSSVQGRYEQYF. The CDR3 DNA sequence: TGTGCCAGCAGCTCCGTCCAGGGTCGCTACGAGCAGTACTTC.